Detailed here is one T cell receptor (beta chain). The data were obtained in a study of tumor-infiltrating lymphocytes in primary liver carcinoma. Looking at the study overall: Yields of productive TCRbeta reads ranged from roughly 3.5 to 7.5 million per sample and were similar across tissue types.

CDR1 is MNHNS, CDR2 SASEGT, per germline. This CDR3 has 11 residues. V lost 2 bases, J lost 5 bases, and 0 bases lay in between. Researchers generated TCR beta cDNA from about 450 ng of total RNA, relying on a constant-region primer. Employing slightly modified ARM-PCR, three nested multiplex PCR rounds were run, and these gave rise to the TCR beta libraries. TRBV1-TRBV30 forward primers and a C-beta reverse primer were used in the first two PCR rounds, which each ran for 9 to 10 cycles. TCRdb re-called the multiplex PCR reads through MiXCR, storing one row per CDR3 protein. The repertoire holds approximately 40,000 distinct CDR3 sequences, with about three quarters as singletons. Scientists recovered RNA and DNA together from approximately 20-30 mg of unsorted bulk tissue.

Input material: liver tumor tissue from sampling region 2. Subset described: tumor region T2, inferior pole. The rearrangement links TRBV6-1 to TRBJ1-4; D gene unclear. The receptor comes from a middle-aged man with primary liver carcinoma and hepatitis B virus infection. The CDR3 DNA sequence: TGTGCCAGCAGTGAAAATGAAAAACTGTTTTTT. Encoded protein: CASSENEKLFF.